This record looks at one TCR beta chain sequence and its context. Per the authors' pipeline: Quantification of nucleated cells was approximated via reference gene primer amplification. Method: immunoSEQ multiplex PCR; TCRdb's copy keeps in-frame clones and lacks some. The DNA gave D and trimming, while V, J and clone size come from that table. Of 200,000 to 250,000 clones in the sample, 70% to 90% were seen once. The CDR3 contains 13 residues. Germline V gene lookup returns CDR1 LGHNA and CDR2 YSLEER. The V end was cut by 3 bases, the J end by 6 bases, with 10 bases between. This entry comes from a study of blood T cell repertoires in COVID-19. For the study at large: Acute and convalescent COVID-19 specimens originated in the United States, Italy and Spain. In each case, the material was cDNA or gDNA derived from T cells, B-cell-depleted T cells, or PBMCs.

Sequenced material: peripheral blood. V gene TRBV4-3 combines with J gene TRBJ2-3, with D possibly matching TRBD1 (6 bases). The sequence was obtained from a woman aged 18-29 years who had recovered from COVID-19. CDR3 in DNA: TGCGCCAGCAGCCAGCGGACAGCGGATACGCAGTATTTT. Its protein is CASSQRTADTQYF.